This TCR beta chain was captured in a study of Ad26.COV2.S vaccination and SARS-CoV-2 variants (dated by TCRdb to 2020 to 2022). Context from the whole study: Vaccine-arm donors were drawn from COV1001, a multicentre, randomized, double-blind, placebo-controlled phase I-IIa trial of Ad26.COV2.S in healthy adults. Ad26.COV2.S was given intramuscularly at 5x10^10 or 1x10^11 viral particles, as a single shot or as two shots 56 days apart. Trial participants were randomized into five groups of five, in which low-dose or high-dose Ad26.COV2.S was given once or twice, or placebo was given on both occasions. The TCR-sequenced set comprised approximately 30 samples: some 20 Ad26.COV2.S vaccine recipients, 5 placebo recipients and 8 SARS-CoV-2 convalescent individuals. TCRbeta repertoire sequencing was used to assess the specificity and breadth of SARS-CoV-2-reactive T cell receptors after Ad26.COV2.S vaccination. Throughout the experiments and outcome assessment, investigators stayed blinded to trial group allocation. Broad study findings and their caveats: The authors noted that the TCR breadth and depth analyses may have underestimated total T cell responses. Comparing responses between vaccine doses or regimens was not something the study was powered to do. Vaccine and placebo recipients had comparable non-spike TCR breadth, which fits with the vaccine containing only spike. Ad26.COV2.S recipients had higher spike-specific TCR breadth than placebo recipients (P = 0.0014). After vaccination, substantial breadth of spike-specific CD8+ and CD4+ T cell responses was reported.

CDR1 SGHDT and CDR2 YYEEEE are derived from the germline V gene. From its cysteine to its phenylalanine, the CDR3 spans 12 amino acids. CDR3 DNA only is kept here, 36 bases in frame from base 1. V is clipped by 0 bases and J by 4 bases, and the sequence between their germline boundaries is 5 bases long. This specimen's treatment or condition label, per the study, means: 15 to 20 received Ad26.COV2.S at low or high dose, single or two shots; roughly five received placebo; per-sample allocation not given. Repertoires of vaccine and placebo recipients were sequenced from samples taken on day 63 after the first injection. In Cohort 1b, 25 to 30 adults aged 18-55 years were enrolled at a single site in Boston, USA, between 29 July and 7 August 2020. As a vaccine, Ad26.COV2.S was a replication-incompetent adenovirus type 26 vector that expressed a prefusion-stabilized SARS-CoV-2 spike protein derived from the original Wuhan strain.

TCRbeta CDR3 regions were sequenced with the immunoSEQ Assay. After extraction, genomic DNA underwent amplification by bias-controlled multiplex PCR, followed by high-throughput sequencing. In the authors' own workflow: To quantify the absolute abundance of each unique TCRbeta CDR3 region, sequences were collapsed and filtered. Usable DNA was measured by amplifying reference genes present in all nucleated cells, and TCRbeta template counts were normalized to that usable DNA to estimate T cell fraction. Repertoire TCRs were annotated as SARS-CoV-2-specific by exact matching of V gene, CDR3 amino acid sequence and J gene to a known reactive TCR set. The reference SARS-CoV-2 TCR set was obtained from MIRA and was filtered for enrichment in COVID-19-positive ImmuneCODE repertoires, whereby public or cross-reactive TCRs were removed. Based on the MIRA antigens, annotated TCRs were further analysed at the level of specific ORF or position within ORF. Breadth was defined as the number of annotated unique rearrangements divided by the total number of unique productive rearrangements, and depth was defined as the summed frequency of the annotated unique rearrangements. Two-sided Wilcoxon rank-sum tests were used to compare TCR breadth between groups. The table comes from immuneACCESS by way of TCRdb, which keeps in-frame sequences with V and J called. Part of the clones is missing from these tables; in studies checked, under half for an unresolved V gene and the rest for unknown reasons. V and J calls and clone size are copied from that table; D and trimming were computed from the DNA. This sample is represented by over 400,000 clones; around 92% of them were singletons. The ten largest make up around 1.7% of the sample.

In the case of this clone: What this receptor recognizes is not known. No qualities accompany the bases; no much larger clone lies one base away.

The chain is encoded by TRBV5-6 joined to TRBJ2-7, with an unclear D gene assignment. This clonotype originated in a person between 18 and 60 years old who received the Ad26.COV2.S COVID-19 vaccine or a placebo. Source: peripheral blood, taken in a trial of Ad26.COV2.S vaccine versus placebo. CDR3 protein: CASSLEGYEQYF. The nucleotides read TGTGCCAGCAGCTTGGAAGGGTACGAGCAGTACTTC. The reference TRBV5-6 and TRBJ2-7 proteins fill in what lies around the CDR3, so the full variable domain reads DAGVTQSPTHLIKTRGQQVTLRCSPKSGHDTVSWYQQALGQGPQFIFQYYEEEERQRGNFPDRFSGHQFPNYSSELNVNALLLGDSALYLCASSLEGYEQYFGPGTRLTVT.